This record concerns one TCR beta chain sequence. What this receptor recognizes is not known. No base quality information exists; no much larger clone differs at one position. To sequence the TCRbeta CDR3 region, genomic DNA was isolated from the sorted cells. The immunoSEQ Assay was used to sequence the TCRbeta CDR3 regions. TCRdb retrieved this table from immuneACCESS and kept in-frame rearrangements only. Not all clones are present; in checked studies, unresolved V genes account for under half, and no reason is known for the remainder. The sample table contains some 74,000 clones; only one count was recorded for about 91% of them. The ten top clones hold more than 0.85% of the sample. The data originate from a study of OX40 agonist ivuxolimab in advanced cancers. At the level of the whole study: Ivuxolimab was a fully human IgG2 agonistic monoclonal antibody targeting the costimulatory receptor OX40 (CD134). Peripheral TCRbeta sequencing aimed to test whether ivuxolimab altered TCR sequence diversity and caused clonal T-cell expansion. Intravenous ivuxolimab was administered to patients every 2 weeks at six dose levels: 0.01, 0.1, 0.3, 1.5, 3 and 10 mg/kg. Prior anti-PD-1, anti-PD-L1 or anti-CTLA-4 therapy was permitted, and checkpoint inhibitors had been received by roughly 40% of dose-escalation patients. Of the approximately 50 dose-escalation patients, hepatocellular carcinoma was present in some 19, melanoma in roughly 15, renal cell carcinoma in 9 and head and neck cancer in 9. Partial responses occurred in three dose-escalation patients, of whom one had hepatocellular carcinoma and two had cutaneous melanoma. The paper reports the monotherapy dose-escalation portion (N of about 51 patients) of the phase I ivuxolimab trial. A male proportion of 70% to 90% and a mean age of 60 years, ranging from roughly 23 to 80, were recorded for the dose-escalation cohort.

The trial excluded patients who had a history of autoimmune disease or were on systemic immunosuppression. Peripheral blood for TCR sequencing was collected from all dose cohorts at baseline, on cycle 4 day 1, and on cycle 7 day 1. The samples were drawn from a first-in-human, open-label, multicenter phase I dose-escalation trial of ivuxolimab. Adults with locally advanced or metastatic head and neck squamous cell, hepatocellular, melanoma or renal cell carcinoma were enrolled in the trial. Before TCR sequencing, CD4+ and CD8+ T cells were separately sorted from peripheral blood. Broader findings and caveats from the paper: Antigen specificity was not determined for the clonally expanded peripheral T cells. Low levels of normalized T-cell clonal expansion were also seen in some patients who did not respond. At doses of 0.1 to 3.0 mg/kg, clonal expansion of both CD4+ and CD8+ T cells in blood was seen between baseline and week 6. After ivuxolimab, more expanded clones were found on average in CD8+ T cells than in CD4+ T cells. In the 0.1-3.0 mg/kg groups, partial responders were among the patients with the lowest normalized peripheral clonal expansion, particularly in CD8+ T cells.

The sequence derives from an adult with an advanced solid tumor such as melanoma, head and neck, liver or kidney cancer. This sample comprised CD4+ or CD8+ T cells sorted from blood, obtained in a trial of the OX40 agonist ivuxolimab.

Read as DNA, the sequence is TGTGCCAGCAGTTACTCCCCAGGGCGCAACACTGAAGCTTTCTTT. Protein translation: CASSYSPGRNTEAFF. The chain couples TRBV6-5 to TRBJ1-1; the D region possibly corresponds to TRBD1 (5 bases align). The germline ends are 10 bases apart after V is trimmed by 0 bases and J by 2 bases. Per the germline V gene, MNHEY is the CDR1 and SVGAGI is the CDR2. From its cysteine to its phenylalanine, the CDR3 spans 15 amino acids. The kept DNA is CDR3 alone, 45 bases in frame from the first base.